Sequencing of this TCR beta chain was carried out in a study of CD8+CD57+ T cells in acquired aplastic anemia. Whole-study context: Sorted cells (CD4+ and CD8+) yielded DNA amounts that averaged approximately 3.1 ug. General study points: Between patients and controls, CD8+ Simpson's diversity did not vary significantly. Roughly 27 sequences, all CD8+ CDR3, were shared between patients and controls.

This clonotype was counted many times. Its antigen is currently unknown. Researchers used genomic DNA as the template to profile TCR beta VDJ and CDR3. Using its own MiXCR run on the reads, TCRdb lists one record per CDR3 protein. Of over 100,000 distinct CDR3 sequences listed, 41% are singletons. V lost 5 bases, J lost 4 bases, and 6 bases stayed unmatched. This CDR3 is 14 amino acids long. Looked up from germline, CDR1 is LNHDA and CDR2 is SQIVND (reference sequence). Material: sorted CD4+, CD8+, or CD8+CD57+ T cells (not recorded which) from PBMCs. The J gene is TRBJ1-2, the V gene TRBV19; TRBD1 matches 8 bases. This TCR was recovered from a human donor in good health, serving as a control. CDR3 coding DNA: TGTGCCAGTAGTCCCCAGGACAGGGTCTATGGCTACACCTTC. It specifies CASSPQDRVYGYTF. The variable domain in full, with the rest retrieved from reference TRBV19 and TRBJ1-2, is DGGITQSPKYLFRKEGQNVTLSCEQNLNHDAMYWYRQDPGQGLRLIYYSQIVNDFQKGDIAEGYSVSREKKESFPLTVTSAQKNPTAFYLCASSPQDRVYGYTFGSGTRLTVV.